This T cell receptor (beta chain) was retrieved from a study of CD8+CD57+ T cells in acquired aplastic anemia. Study information: The mean DNA yield obtained from sorted CD4+ and CD8+ cells came to 3 to 4 ug. Healthy donors averaged roughly 11 million reads for CD4+ cells. Whole-study findings and limits: Patients had around 30 CD8+ CDR3 sequences in common with controls (the shared set).

This clonotype was counted many times. Its target is not known. Germline V gives CDR1 SQVTM, CDR2 ANQGSEA. The CDR3 loop spans 14 amino acids. Losses at the gene ends were 6 bases for V and 3 bases for J; bases not matched to a gene: 7. The template used for profiling TCR beta VDJ and CDR3 was genomic DNA. MiXCR, applied by TCRdb to the reads, yields one record per CDR3 protein. The table shows approximately 170,000 distinct CDR3 sequences, with around 60% occurring only once. The V gene is TRBV29-1, the J gene TRBJ2-7; 11 positions agree with TRBD2. Sequences were obtained from sorted CD4+, CD8+, or CD8+CD57+ T cells (not recorded which) from PBMCs. The receptor comes from a human donor in good health. CDR3 in amino acids: CSVATSGSFYEQYF. The CDR3 coding sequence is TGCAGCGTCGCCACTAGCGGGAGTTTCTACGAGCAGTACTTC.